This TCR beta chain was retrieved from a study of blood T cell repertoires in COVID-19. Generated by immunoSEQ multiplex PCR, the TCRdb table keeps only in-frame clones and is missing some. The sample gives a few hundred thousand clones, 83% of which show up once; 4.6% is in the top ten. The CDR3 is 14 residues long. The source material was peripheral blood. This rearrangement joins TRBV21-1 to TRBJ2-5; TRBD1 is the table's D call and was not checked against the DNA. TRBV21-1 has pseudogene status. The TCR comes from a man between 60 and 75 years old who had recovered from COVID-19. CDR3 residues: CASKRDSHQETQYF. The CDR3 DNA sequence: TGTGCCAGCAAACGGGACAGCCACCAAGAGACCCAGTACTTC.